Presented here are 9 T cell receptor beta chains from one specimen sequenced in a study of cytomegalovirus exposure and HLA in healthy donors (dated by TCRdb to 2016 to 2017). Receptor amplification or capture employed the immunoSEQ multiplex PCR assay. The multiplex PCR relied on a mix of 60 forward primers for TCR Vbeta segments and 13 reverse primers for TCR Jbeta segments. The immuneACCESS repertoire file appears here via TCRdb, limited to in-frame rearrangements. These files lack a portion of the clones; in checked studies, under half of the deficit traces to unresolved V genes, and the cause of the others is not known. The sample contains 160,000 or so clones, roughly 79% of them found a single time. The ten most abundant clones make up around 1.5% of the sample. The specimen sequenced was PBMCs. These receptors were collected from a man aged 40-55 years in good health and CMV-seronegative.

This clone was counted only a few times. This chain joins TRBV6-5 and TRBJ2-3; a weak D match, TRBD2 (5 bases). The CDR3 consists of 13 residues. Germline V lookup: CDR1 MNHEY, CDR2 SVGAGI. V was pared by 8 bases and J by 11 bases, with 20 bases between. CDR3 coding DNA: TGTGCCAGCGGCCCTACTTCGACTACCAAGCAGTATTTT. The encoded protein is CASGPTSTTKQYF.

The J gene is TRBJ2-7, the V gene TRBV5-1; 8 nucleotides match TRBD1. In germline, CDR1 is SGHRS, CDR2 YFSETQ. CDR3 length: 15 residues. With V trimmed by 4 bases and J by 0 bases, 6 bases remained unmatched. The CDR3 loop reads CASSLGQGSSYEQYF. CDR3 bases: TGCGCCAGCAGCCTTGGACAGGGCAGCTCCTACGAGCAGTACTTC.

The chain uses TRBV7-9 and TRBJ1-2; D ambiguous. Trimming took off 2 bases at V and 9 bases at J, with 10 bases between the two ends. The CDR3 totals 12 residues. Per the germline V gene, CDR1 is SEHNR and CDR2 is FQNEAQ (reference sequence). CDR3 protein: CASSLYGERYTF. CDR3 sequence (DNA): TGTGCCAGCAGCTTATACGGGGAGCGCTACACCTTC.

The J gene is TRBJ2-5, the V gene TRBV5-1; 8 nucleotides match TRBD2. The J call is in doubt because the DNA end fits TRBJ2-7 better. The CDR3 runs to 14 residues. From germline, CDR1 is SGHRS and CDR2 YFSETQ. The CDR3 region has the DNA TGCGCCAGCAGCCAACCGGGGGGGGCTGGCGAGCAGTACTTC. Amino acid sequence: CASSQPGGAGEQYF.

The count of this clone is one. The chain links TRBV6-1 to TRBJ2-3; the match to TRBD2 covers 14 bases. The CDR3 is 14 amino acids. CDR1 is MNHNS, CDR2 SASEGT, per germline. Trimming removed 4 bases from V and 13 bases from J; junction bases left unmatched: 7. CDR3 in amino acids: CASSVRLAGGPEYF. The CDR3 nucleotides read TGTGCCAGCAGTGTACGACTAGCGGGAGGGCCAGAGTATTTT.

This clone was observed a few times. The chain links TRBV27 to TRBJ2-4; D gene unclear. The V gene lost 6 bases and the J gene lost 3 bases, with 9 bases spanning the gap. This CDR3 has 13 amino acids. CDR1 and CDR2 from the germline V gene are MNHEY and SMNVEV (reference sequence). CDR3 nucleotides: TGTGCCAGCAGCCCTGGTAGCAAAAACATTCAGTACTTC. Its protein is CASSPGSKNIQYF.

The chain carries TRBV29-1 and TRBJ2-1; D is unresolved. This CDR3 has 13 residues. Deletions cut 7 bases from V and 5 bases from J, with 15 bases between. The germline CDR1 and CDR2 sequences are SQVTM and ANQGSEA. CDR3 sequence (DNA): TGCAGCGCCCCGCAGTTGCTTGACAATGAGCAGTTCTTC. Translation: CSAPQLLDNEQFF.

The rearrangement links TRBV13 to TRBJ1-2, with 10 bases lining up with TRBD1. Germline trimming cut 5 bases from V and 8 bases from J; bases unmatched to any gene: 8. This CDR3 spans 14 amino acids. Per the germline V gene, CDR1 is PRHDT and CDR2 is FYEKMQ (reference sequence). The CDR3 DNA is TGTGCCAGCAGCCATCGGACAGGGGGTAACGGCTACACCTTC. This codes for CASSHRTGGNGYTF.

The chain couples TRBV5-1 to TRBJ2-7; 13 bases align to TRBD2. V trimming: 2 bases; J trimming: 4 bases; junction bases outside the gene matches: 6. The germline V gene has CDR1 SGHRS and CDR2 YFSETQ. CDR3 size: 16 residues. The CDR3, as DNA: TGCGCCAGCAGCTTAAAAATGGGACTAGCGGGATACGAGCAGTACTTC. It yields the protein CASSLKMGLAGYEQYF.